The rows below give T cell receptor beta chains drawn from one sample of a study of T-cell memory formation after mild COVID-19. TCRdb reprocessed the 5' RACE reads via MiXCR and lists one record per CDR3 protein. The sample carries roughly 13,000 distinct CDR3 sequences, roughly 20% recorded once. Sequenced input: PBMCs or a T cell subset sorted from them (not recorded which). The receptor source for this set is an adult woman who had mild COVID-19 (a few samples of this study predate the infection). Cell type and time point are not known. The CDR3 runs from the conserved cysteine through the conserved F or W. D genes are given only for firm matches. Size values are once, few and many counts, or a class for expanded clones, and some rows have none.

j_call v_call d_call clone_size cdr3_nt cdr3_aa
TRBJ1-1 TRBV29-1 . many TGCAGCGGGCAGCCAACGACTGAAGCTTTCTTT CSGQPTTEAFF
TRBJ1-5 TRBV24-1 . many TGTGCCACCAGTGACGAACGGGGCAATCAGCCCCAGCATTTT CATSDERGNQPQHF
TRBJ1-5 TRBV9 . few TGTGCCAGCAGCGTAGAAGGGGGGCCCAATCAGCCCCAGCATTTT CASSVEGGPNQPQHF
TRBJ2-7 TRBV6-6 . many TGTGCCAGCAGCCCTCTCGGGAGTTCGGAGCAGTACTTC CASSPLGSSEQYF
TRBJ2-3 TRBV9 TRBD2 . TGTGCCAGCAGCGGACCGGGGGGTACGGATACGCAGTATTTT CASSGPGGTDTQYF
TRBJ2-5 TRBV11-3 . once TGTGCCAGCAGCGAACTACAGGGAGGGACCCAGTACTTC CASSELQGGTQYF
TRBJ2-3 TRBV6-5 . . TGTGCCAGCAGTTACTCTAGGGACCCGGCAGATACGCAGTATTTT CASSYSRDPADTQYF
TRBJ2-4 TRBV7-8 TRBD2 many TGTGCCAGCAGCCCCAGTAGCGGGGCGGCCAAAAACATTCAGTACTTC CASSPSSGAAKNIQYF
TRBJ2-3 TRBV3-1 . . TGTGCCAGCAGCCAAGAGGGGGGCACAGATACGCAGTATTTT CASSQEGGTDTQYF
TRBJ2-5 TRBV9 . many TGTGCCAGCAGCGGGAGCTCGGACCAAGAGACCCAGTACTTC CASSGSSDQETQYF
TRBJ2-1 TRBV12-3/TRBV12-4 TRBD2 medium-sized TGTGCCAGCAGCAATGGCGCGGGAGACAATGAGCAGTTCTTC CASSNGAGDNEQFF
TRBJ2-1 TRBV7-6 TRBD1 many TGTGCCAGCAGCTTTGACAGGGGTAACCCCTACAATGAGCAGTTCTTC CASSFDRGNPYNEQFF
TRBJ1-2 TRBV29-1 TRBD1 few TGCAGCGTCCCCGGGACAGTTAACTATGGCTACACCTTC CSVPGTVNYGYTF
TRBJ2-7 TRBV4-1 . many TGCGCCAGCAGCCAAGCCACAGCACTCTCCTACGAGCAGTACTTC CASSQATALSYEQYF
TRBJ2-6 TRBV29-1 . medium-sized TGCAGCGTTGAAGTTGGCTCTGGGGCCAACGTCCTGACTTTC CSVEVGSGANVLTF
TRBJ1-3 TRBV11-1 . many TGTGCCAGCAGCCTTCAGGACAGCTGGGGAAACACCATATATTTT CASSLQDSWGNTIYF
TRBJ1-2 TRBV4-2 . many TGTGCCAGCAGCGCGACAGCAAACTATGGCTACACCTTC CASSATANYGYTF
TRBJ2-1 TRBV29-1 . many TGCAGCGTTGAAGATCGGGCAGGGTATAATGAGCAGTTCTTC CSVEDRAGYNEQFF
TRBJ2-3 TRBV7-2 TRBD2 many TGTGCCAGCAGCTCCCCGGGACTAGCAAGAGATACGCAGTATTTT CASSSPGLARDTQYF
TRBJ1-2 TRBV20-1 TRBD1 many TGCAGTGCTAGAGATACAGGGGGCGAAGTCTATGGCTACACCTTC CSARDTGGEVYGYTF
TRBJ2-5 TRBV20-1 . many TGCAGTGCCACAACAGGGCTCGGTCAGACCCAGTACTTC CSATTGLGQTQYF
TRBJ1-1 TRBV9 TRBD1 many TGTGCCAGCAGCCCCTTCGGACAGGGGGCCACTGAAGCTTTCTTT CASSPFGQGATEAFF
TRBJ1-5 TRBV2 . many TGTGCCAGCAGTGTTGTGGGGAGTGTACAGCCCCAGCATTTT CASSVVGSVQPQHF
TRBJ2-3 TRBV7-6 . many TGTGCCAGCAGCCTCAGGGGTAGCACAGATACGCAGTATTTT CASSLRGSTDTQYF
TRBJ2-3 TRBV7-3 . many TGTGCCAGCGGACCAAACACAGATACGCAGTATTTT CASGPNTDTQYF
TRBJ2-3 TRBV2 TRBD2 many TGTGCCAGCAGAGAAAGAGAACCGGGACTAGCGGTCACGCAGTATTTT CASREREPGLAVTQYF
TRBJ1-1 TRBV5-6 . many TGTGCCAGCAGCTTGGCTAGGGACCCGCGGAAAGCTTTCTTT CASSLARDPRKAFF
TRBJ1-1 TRBV9 . many TGTGCCAGCAGCGTTGCAGGGTCGAACACTGAAGCTTTCTTT CASSVAGSNTEAFF
TRBJ2-1 TRBV24-1 . many TGTGCCACCAGTCCGACCAGACGGGGATTCTACAATGAGCAGTTCTTC CATSPTRRGFYNEQFF
TRBJ1-3 TRBV30 . many TGTGCCTGGACCAGGGACGGACACTCTGGAAACACCATATATTTT CAWTRDGHSGNTIYF
TRBJ1-4 TRBV24-1 . . TGTGCCACCAGTGATTTCATCCTTGGAAAACTGTTTTTT CATSDFILGKLFF
TRBJ2-1 TRBV5-4 TRBD2 many TGTGCCAGCAGCCTGACTAGCGGGGGGTTCAATGAGCAGTTCTTC CASSLTSGGFNEQFF
TRBJ2-1 TRBV12-3/TRBV12-4 TRBD2 many TGTGCCAGCAGTCCAAGCGGGGGCCATGAGCAGTTCTTC CASSPSGGHEQFF
TRBJ2-2 TRBV29-1 . many TGCAGCGCAGAGGGGGTGAACACCGGGGAGCTGTTTTTT CSAEGVNTGELFF
TRBJ2-2 TRBV9 TRBD2 medium-sized TGTGCCAGCAGCCCATACCCGATAGCGGGAGGTAACACCGGGGAGCTGTTTTTT CASSPYPIAGGNTGELFF
TRBJ1-5 TRBV12-3/TRBV12-4 . many TGTGCCAGCAGTTTAGGGGCAGGCAATCAGCCCCAGCATTTT CASSLGAGNQPQHF
TRBJ2-1 TRBV9 . many TGTGCCAGCAGCTCCCCCTTTTCTGCGGGTGAGCAGTTCTTC CASSSPFSAGEQFF
TRBJ2-2 TRBV24-1 TRBD2 many TGTGCCACCAGTGATGCGCCGGGACTAGCGGGCACAAGCACCGGGGAGCTGTTTTTT CATSDAPGLAGTSTGELFF